This entry describes one T cell receptor beta chain. The data were produced by immunoSEQ multiplex PCR, yet TCRdb's version contains in-frame clones alone and is incomplete. In the table there are several thousand clones, roughly 80% of which are singletons. The data derive from a study of immune evolution from preneoplasia to lung adenocarcinoma. Germline CDR1 and CDR2: ENHRY and SYGVKD. The CDR3 length is 13 residues. The V end lost 7 bases, the J end lost 4 bases, and 13 bases lay between the germline ends. This receptor was taken from a person in their sixties or seventies with lung adenocarcinoma. The J gene is TRBJ1-1, the V gene TRBV10-3; D is ambiguous. The sequenced sample was FFPE invasive lung adenocarcinoma tissue. As DNA, the CDR3 is TGTGCCATCAAGGGAACCGACGGCACTGAAGCTTTCTTT. Protein sequence: CAIKGTDGTEAFF.